The TCR beta chain described here comes from a study of blood T cell repertoires in COVID-19. About the research overall: Both acute and convalescent COVID-19 samples were obtained from the United States, Italy and Spain.

Participant-reported clinical history was the basis for cohort assignment. Cohort 3 recovery required two negative PCRs, clearance, or symptom resolution. Source study methods: Using reference gene primer amplification, nucleated cell counts were estimated. Produced via immunoSEQ multiplex PCR; TCRdb's table is partial and in-frame only. V and J calls plus clone size are reproduced from that table; the DNA served to infer D and trimming. Among 300,000 to 400,000 clones listed, around 87% were seen once. CDR3 size: 14 residues. J was trimmed by 2 bases and V by 1 base; bases with no gene match: 5. CDR1 and CDR2 (germline): GTSNPN, SVGIG (reference sequence).

The sequenced material came from PBMCs or T cells enriched from blood (not recorded which). This TCR was recovered from a young man who had recovered from COVID-19. The rearrangement uses TRBV30 and TRBJ2-7, with 7 bases that match TRBD2. The CDR3 nucleotides read TGTGCCTGGAGTGGGGAGGGCGGAGCCTACGAGCAGTACTTC. Protein product: CAWSGEGGAYEQYF.